A selection of T cell receptor beta chains follows, all from one sample in a study of blood T cell repertoires in COVID-19. TCRdb's copy holds only in-frame clones and misses some; the assay was immunoSEQ multiplex PCR. The sample lists a few hundred thousand clones; around nine tenths were seen once. What was sequenced was PBMCs or T cells enriched from blood (not recorded which). The receptors shown here come from a woman between 35 and 50 years old who had been exposed to COVID-19. CDR3s include the opening cysteine and the closing phenylalanine or tryptophan. D genes are given only for firm matches. The size of a clone is reported for some rows only, either as once, few or many, or as a class for expanded clones.

D gene | clone size | J gene | V gene | CDR3 protein
TRBD1 | . | TRBJ2-5 | TRBV7-9 | CASSRQGGQGTQYF
. | . | TRBJ1-2 | TRBV9 | CASSQPRAEGTNYYGYTF
. | . | TRBJ2-7 | TRBV7-9 | CASSGRRDSSQGQYF
TRBD1 | . | TRBJ1-1 | TRBV28 | CASSLDQQGAFF
TRBD1 | . | TRBJ2-2 | TRBV10-3 | CAIRATDRGRTGELFF
. | . | TRBJ2-2 | TRBV11-3 | CASSLVGWYVAGELFF
. | . | TRBJ1-6 | TRBV27 | CASNRRGHNSPLHF
TRBD1 | once | TRBJ1-2 | TRBV2 | CASTEGQGEKGYTF
. | . | TRBJ1-1 | TRBV4-2 | CASSSDRAEAFF
. | . | TRBJ1-2 | TRBV3-1/TRBV3-2 | CASSQGQGGYTF
. | . | TRBJ2-7 | TRBV4-2 | CASSPGGVSYEQYF
. | . | TRBJ1-1 | TRBV24-1 | CATSERGEVAFF
TRBD1 | . | TRBJ1-1 | TRBV4-1 | CASSHPGTVEAFF
TRBD1 | . | TRBJ1-4 | TRBV5-4 | CASSSRDSHEKLFF
TRBD2 | . | TRBJ2-5 | TRBV6-1 | CASSEVRFQRGQETQYF
TRBD1 | . | TRBJ2-7 | TRBV7-8 | CASSRPDRDEQYF
. | . | TRBJ2-2 | TRBV21-1 | CASSKVAVSSGKGCSTGELFF
. | . | TRBJ1-1 | TRBV5-5 | CASSSQFVALNTEAFF
. | . | TRBJ2-2 | TRBV20-1 | CSASKQNTGELFF
. | . | TRBJ1-1 | TRBV20-1 | CSARGGTEAFF
TRBD1 | . | TRBJ2-1 | TRBV7-3 | CASSLSGAGGANEQFF
TRBD1 | . | TRBJ2-1 | TRBV19 | CASSGMDRGRYNEQFF
TRBD1 | . | TRBJ2-5 | TRBV7-2 | CASSFADRGMRKTQYF
TRBD1 | . | TRBJ1-2 | TRBV15 | CATSGQGLDGYTF
. | . | TRBJ2-1 | TRBV7-8 | CASSRAPSSYNEQFF
. | . | TRBJ1-6 | TRBV5-1 | CASSLQGGSSPLHF
. | . | TRBJ1-4 | TRBV5-1 | CASSGHFLEKLFF
. | . | TRBJ2-2 | TRBV11-3 | CASSLPQAVRGELFF
TRBD1 | . | TRBJ1-1 | TRBV28 | CASSTQGVATEAFF
. | . | TRBJ2-1 | TRBV6-5 | CASASRNNEQFF
TRBD1 | . | TRBJ1-1 | TRBV5-1 | CASSLTSGGTEAFF
TRBD1 | . | TRBJ2-1 | TRBV27 | CASSLGQGTYNEQFF
. | . | TRBJ1-2 | TRBV4-3 | CASSQDAGNTYGYTF
TRBD2 | once | TRBJ2-3 | TRBV27 | CASSRLAGVADTQYF
TRBD2 | few | TRBJ2-1 | TRBV4-2 | CASSQEGGSSYNEQFF
. | once | TRBJ2-5 | TRBV4-3 | CASSQGAVETQYF
. | . | TRBJ2-1 | TRBV4-1 | CASSRVSGPYNEQFF
TRBD2 | . | TRBJ2-3 | TRBV4-2 | CASSPQAQRESADTQYF
TRBD1 | . | TRBJ1-2 | TRBV5-8 | CASSPPGQGRQGYTF
TRBD2 | . | TRBJ2-1 | TRBV5-4 | CASSPGLAGGYNEQFF
. | few | TRBJ1-3 | TRBV4-2 | CASSQVPGMGVDTIYF
. | . | TRBJ1-1 | TRBV7-2 | CASSAGLGAGNTEAFF
TRBD1 | . | TRBJ2-5 | TRBV5-4 | CASSYTGEETQYF
TRBD2 | . | TRBJ2-7 | TRBV5-1 | CASSPGAGGRYEQYF
. | once | TRBJ2-3 | TRBV9 | CASSVVGIVTDTQYF
. | . | TRBJ2-1 | TRBV2 | CASRRDAVEQFF
TRBD1 | . | TRBJ1-4 | TRBV4-2 | CASSWGTGGGEEKLFF
. | . | TRBJ2-1 | TRBV28 | CASSYNYNEQFF
. | . | TRBJ1-5 | TRBV10-2 | CASSPGNQPQHF
TRBD2 | . | TRBJ2-5 | TRBV7-9 | CASSLIAGQETQYF
TRBD1 | . | TRBJ1-5 | TRBV6-2/TRBV6-3 | CASSPWTGRHQPQHF
. | . | TRBJ2-1 | TRBV24-1 | CATSSKDLSYNEQFF
TRBD2 | few | TRBJ2-3 | TRBV10-3 | CAISEGLAGDTQYF
. | . | TRBJ2-3 | TRBV27 | CASSPVRTVLTDTQYF
. | . | TRBJ2-1 | TRBV7-9 | CASSLGASYNEQFF
TRBD1 | once | TRBJ2-3 | TRBV6-2/TRBV6-3 | CASSYSIGTGEPDTQYF
. | . | TRBJ1-2 | TRBV2 | CASSGPRVGYGYTF
. | . | TRBJ1-4 | TRBV6-2/TRBV6-3 | CASSLGQSNEKLFF
. | once | TRBJ1-3 | TRBV7-3 | CASSLRVIGGYTSGNTIYF